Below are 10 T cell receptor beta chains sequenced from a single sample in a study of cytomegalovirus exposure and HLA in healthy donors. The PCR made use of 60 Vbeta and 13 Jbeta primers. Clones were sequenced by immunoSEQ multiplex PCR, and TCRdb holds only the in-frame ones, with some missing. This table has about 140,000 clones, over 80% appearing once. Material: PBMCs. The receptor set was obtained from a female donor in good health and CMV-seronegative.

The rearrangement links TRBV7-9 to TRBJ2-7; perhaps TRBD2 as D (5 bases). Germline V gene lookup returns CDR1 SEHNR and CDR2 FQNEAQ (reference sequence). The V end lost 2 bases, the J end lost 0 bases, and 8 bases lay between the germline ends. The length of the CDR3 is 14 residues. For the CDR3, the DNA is TGTGCCAGCAGCTTACGCCGGGGCTCCTACGAGCAGTACTTC. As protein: CASSLRRGSYEQYF.

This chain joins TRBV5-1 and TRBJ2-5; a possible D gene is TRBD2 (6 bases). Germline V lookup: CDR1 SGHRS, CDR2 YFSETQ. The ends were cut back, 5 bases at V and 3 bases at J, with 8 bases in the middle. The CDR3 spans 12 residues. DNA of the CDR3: TGCGCCAGCAGGGGACTTAAAGAGACCCAGTACTTC. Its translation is CASRGLKETQYF.

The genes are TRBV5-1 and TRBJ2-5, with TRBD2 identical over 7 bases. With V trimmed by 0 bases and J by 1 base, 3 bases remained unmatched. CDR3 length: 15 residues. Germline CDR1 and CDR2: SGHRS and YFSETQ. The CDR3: CASSLVGEGQETQYF. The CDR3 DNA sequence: TGCGCCAGCAGCTTGGTGGGGGAGGGCCAAGAGACCCAGTACTTC. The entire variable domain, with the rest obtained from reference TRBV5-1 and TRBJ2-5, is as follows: KAGVTQTPRYLIKTRGQQVTLSCSPISGHRSVSWYQQTPGQGLQFLFEYFSETQRNKGNFPGRFSGRQFSNSRSEMNVSTLELGDSALYLCASSLVGEGQETQYFGPGTRLLVL.

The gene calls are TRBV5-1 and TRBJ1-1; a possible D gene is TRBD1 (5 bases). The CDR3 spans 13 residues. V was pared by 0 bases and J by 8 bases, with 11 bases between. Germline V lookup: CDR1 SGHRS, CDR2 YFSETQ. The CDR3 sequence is CASSLEGQAEAFF. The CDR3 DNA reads TGCGCCAGCAGCTTGGAGGGGCAGGCCGAAGCTTTCTTT.

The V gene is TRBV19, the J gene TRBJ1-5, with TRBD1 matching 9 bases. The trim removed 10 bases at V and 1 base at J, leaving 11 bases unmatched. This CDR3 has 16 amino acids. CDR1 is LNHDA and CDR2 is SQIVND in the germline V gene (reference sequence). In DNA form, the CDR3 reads TGTGCCACCAAAAGGAGGACAGGGGAGAGCAATCAGCCCCAGCATTTT. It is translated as CATKRRTGESNQPQHF.

The CDR3 region has the DNA TGTGCCAGCAGTTTCGCTAGCGGGAGGAGCTACGAGCAGTACTTC. It is translated as CASSFASGRSYEQYF. The chain is built from TRBV28 and TRBJ2-7; TRBD2 matches at 11 bases. The V and J ends lost 3 bases and 3 bases, in that order; junction bases with no gene match: 4. In germline, CDR1 is MDHEN, CDR2 SYDVKM. There are 15 residues in the CDR3.

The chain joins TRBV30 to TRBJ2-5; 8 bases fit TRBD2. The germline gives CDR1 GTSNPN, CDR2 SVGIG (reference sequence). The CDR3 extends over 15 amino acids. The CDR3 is CAFSLGLVGGETQYF. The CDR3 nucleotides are TGTGCTTTCTCACTGGGACTAGTAGGAGGAGAGACCCAGTACTTC.

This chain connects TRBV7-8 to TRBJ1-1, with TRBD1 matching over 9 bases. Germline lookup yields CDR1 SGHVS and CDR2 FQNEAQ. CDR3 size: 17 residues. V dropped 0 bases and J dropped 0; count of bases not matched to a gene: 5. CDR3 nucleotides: TGTGCCAGCAGCTTAGCAGCCGGGACAGGGCTGAACACTGAAGCTTTCTTT. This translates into CASSLAAGTGLNTEAFF. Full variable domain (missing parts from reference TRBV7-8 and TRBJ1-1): GAGVSQSPRYKVAKRGQDVALRCDPISGHVSLFWYQQALGQGPEFLTYFQNEAQLDKSGLPSDRFFAERPEGSVSTLKIQRTQQEDSAVYLCASSLAAGTGLNTEAFFGQGTRLTVV.

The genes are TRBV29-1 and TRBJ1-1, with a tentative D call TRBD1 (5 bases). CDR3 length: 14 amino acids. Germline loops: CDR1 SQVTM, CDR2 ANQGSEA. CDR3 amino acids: CSTIGGGGNTEAFF. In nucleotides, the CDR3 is TGCAGTACCATTGGGGGGGGTGGGAACACTGAAGCTTTCTTT.

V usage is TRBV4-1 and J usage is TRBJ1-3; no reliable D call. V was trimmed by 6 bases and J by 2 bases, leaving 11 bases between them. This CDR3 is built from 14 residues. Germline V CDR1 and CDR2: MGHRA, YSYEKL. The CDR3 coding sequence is TGCGCCAGCAGGCAACTTATTACTGGAAACACCATATATTTT. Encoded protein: CASRQLITGNTIYF.